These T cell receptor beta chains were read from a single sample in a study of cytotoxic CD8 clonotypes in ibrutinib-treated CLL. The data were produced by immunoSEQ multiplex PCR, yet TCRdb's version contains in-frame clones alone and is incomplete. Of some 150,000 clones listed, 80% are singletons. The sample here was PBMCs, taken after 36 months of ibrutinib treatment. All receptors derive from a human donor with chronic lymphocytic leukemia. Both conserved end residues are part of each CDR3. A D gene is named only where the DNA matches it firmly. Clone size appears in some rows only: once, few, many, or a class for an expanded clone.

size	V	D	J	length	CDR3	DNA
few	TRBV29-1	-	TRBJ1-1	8	CSVPEAFF	TGCAGCGTACCCGAAGCTTTCTTT
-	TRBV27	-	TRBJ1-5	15	CASRRVDWGDQPQHF	TGTGCCAGCCGCCGGGTGGATTGGGGCGATCAGCCCCAGCATTTT
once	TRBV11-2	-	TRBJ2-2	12	CASSYRAGELFF	TGTGCCAGCAGCTATAGGGCCGGGGAGCTGTTTTTT
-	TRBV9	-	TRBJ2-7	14	CASSVAQTSYEQYF	TGTGCCAGCAGCGTAGCACAGACCTCCTACGAGCAGTACTTC
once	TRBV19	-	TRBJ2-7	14	CASSIVQGSYEQYF	TGTGCCAGTAGTATAGTTCAGGGGTCCTACGAGCAGTACTTC
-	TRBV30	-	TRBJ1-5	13	CAWSVLSGQPQHF	TGTGCCTGGAGTGTATTGTCTGGGCAGCCCCAGCATTTT
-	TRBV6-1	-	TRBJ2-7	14	CASSLRQYDYEQYF	TGTGCCAGCAGTTTGAGACAGTACGACTACGAGCAGTACTTC
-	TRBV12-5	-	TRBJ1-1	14	CASGLFIMNTEAFF	TGTGCTAGTGGGTTGTTCATTATGAACACTGAAGCTTTCTTT
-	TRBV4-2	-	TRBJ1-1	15	CASSQDLRGFTEAFF	TGTGCCAGCAGCCAAGATTTGAGGGGCTTCACTGAAGCTTTCTTT
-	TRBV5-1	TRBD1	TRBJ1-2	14	CASSLEYGRGDYTF	TGCGCCAGCAGCTTGGAGTACGGCAGGGGGGACTACACCTTC
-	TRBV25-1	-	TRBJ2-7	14	CASSRDTTSYEQYF	TGTGCCAGCAGCCGGGACACTACTTCCTACGAGCAGTACTTC
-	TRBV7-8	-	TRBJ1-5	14	CASSLNPGNQPQHF	TGTGCCAGCAGCTTAAATCCGGGCAATCAGCCCCAGCATTTT
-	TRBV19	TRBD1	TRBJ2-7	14	CASSPGQPNYEQYF	TGTGCCAGTAGCCCGGGACAGCCTAACTACGAGCAGTACTTC
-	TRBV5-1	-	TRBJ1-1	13	CASSWLGITEAFF	TGCGCCAGCAGCTGGTTGGGGATCACTGAAGCTTTCTTT
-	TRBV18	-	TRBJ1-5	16	CASSPSTPYSNQPQHF	TGTGCCAGCTCACCATCAACACCCTATAGCAATCAGCCCCAGCATTTT
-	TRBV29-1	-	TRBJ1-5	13	CSAQDTLNQPQHF	TGCAGCGCCCAAGACACCCTCAATCAGCCCCAGCATTTT
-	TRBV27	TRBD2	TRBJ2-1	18	CASSLPGTSGRVNNEQFF	TGTGCCAGCAGTTTACCGGGGACTAGCGGGAGGGTAAACAATGAGCAGTTCTTC
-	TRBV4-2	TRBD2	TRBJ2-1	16	CASSQDGAGGNNEQFF	TGTGCCAGCAGCCAAGATGGGGCGGGAGGGAACAATGAGCAGTTCTTC
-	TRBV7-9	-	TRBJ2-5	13	CASSLATQETQYF	TGTGCCAGCAGCCTCGCGACTCAAGAGACCCAGTACTTC
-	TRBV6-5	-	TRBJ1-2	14	CASSYSEEAYGYTF	TGTGCCAGCAGTTACTCCGAGGAGGCCTATGGCTACACCTTC
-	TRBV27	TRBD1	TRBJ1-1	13	CASSPQGWAEAFF	TGTGCCAGCAGCCCACAGGGGTGGGCTGAAGCTTTCTTT
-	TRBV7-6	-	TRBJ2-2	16	CASSLDVEIDTGELFF	TGTGCCAGCAGCTTAGATGTGGAAATCGACACCGGGGAGCTGTTTTTT
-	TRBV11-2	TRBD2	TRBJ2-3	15	CASSLLASGISTQYF	TGTGCCAGCAGCTTACTAGCTAGCGGGATAAGTACGCAGTATTTT